Below, one T cell receptor (beta chain) is given with its context. Antigen specificity is unknown. This sample is part of a study of shared clonotypes between healthy human individuals. General study results and limits: Non-shared clonotypes had lower generation probabilities than those shared by all four donors. Only blood was sampled, and tissue TCR repertoires likely differ from blood ones.

This table comes from immunoSEQ multiplex PCR, and its TCRdb copy is limited to in-frame clones, with some not included. There are roughly 550,000 clones in the sample; 95% to 96% occur only once, and 0.085% to 0.11% lies in the top ten. Positively selected for CCR7, the CD45RO-negative cells used as naive CD8 cells excluded terminally differentiated effector memory CD45RA+ cells. The specimen was naive CD8+ T cells sorted from blood. This TCR was recovered from a woman in her twenties or thirties in good health.

As DNA, the CDR3 is TGTGCCAGCAGCCCCCGGCCTGGGCTAATCGGGGGGAATGAGCAGTTCTTC. As protein: CASSPRPGLIGGNEQFF. V usage is TRBV11-1 and J usage is TRBJ2-1; 7 bases map to TRBD2. J was trimmed by 7 bases and V by 5 bases; bases with no gene match: 17. Germline V gene sequence: CDR1 SGHAT, CDR2 FQDESV (reference sequence). The CDR3 extends over 17 amino acids.